This TCR beta chain was observed in a study of cytomegalovirus exposure and HLA in healthy donors (dated 2017 in TCRdb). At the level of the whole study: In an earlier analysis of 450 to 750 of the donors, approximately 300 Gb of sequence data and 117 million unique TCR beta sequences from some 170 million T cells were reported. Roughly 300 gigabases of sequencing data and roughly 80 million unique TCR sequences made up an early release that covered nearly 650 HLA-typed donors. The genetic ancestry cluster associated with self-reported Caucasian donors included roughly 84% of the 300 to 400 genotyped donors. The study aimed to test whether cataloging public T cell receptors could reveal signatures of past pathogen exposure. The T cell repertoires of about 700 subjects were profiled by immunosequencing and related to cytomegalovirus serostatus. Besides the first cohort of around 670 subjects, a separate validation cohort made up of over a hundred different subjects was used. High-throughput TCR immunosequencing, statistical association of individual TCRs with disease status, and machine learning were combined to predict cytomegalovirus infection status. To study patterns of TCR occurrence, a later analysis re-analyzed previously published TCR beta repertoires from 700 or so donors and added high-resolution HLA genotyping. Rather than using new phenotypic data, the later analysis identified candidate immune exposures from TCR beta sequences and from how often those sequences occurred across donors. An earlier analysis of some 600 of the donors applied high-throughput TCR beta sequencing to assess whether each TCR beta V gene segment acted as functional or pseudogenic. Alongside the repertoire data, information on donor age, sex, ethnicity and CMV serostatus was compiled. Genome-wide SNP genotypes for about 65% of the roughly 670 donors were used in a later genetic analysis, which treated that subset as a discovery cohort. Every repertoire in the discovery cohort had been generated on one and the same sequencing platform. HLA typing included class I and class II loci at four-digit resolution. Typing coverage differed by locus: A, B, C, DRB1 and DQB1 were typed in roughly 620-630 donors, DQA1 in about 500, DPA1 in some 610, and DPB1 in 450 to 480. Several DR-DQ haplotypes were handled as single units for association and clustering, since linkage in the cohort was strong. Among 300 to 500 genotyped donors of the cohort, an average of around 240,000 unique TCR beta nucleotide sequences was sequenced per donor, of which 15% to 20% were non-productive.

Comments on this clone: The antigen it binds to is not known. Nothing much larger sits one base from this clone, and base qualities are not available.

Libraries were prepared through the immunoSEQ multiplex PCR assay. For the multiplex PCR, a mixture combining 60 forward primers for TCR Vbeta segments and 13 reverse primers for TCR Jbeta segments was used. Amplification of the CDR3 region of rearranged TCR beta genes was performed with a multiplex PCR assay on genomic DNA. The amplified TCR beta libraries were sequenced on the Illumina HiSeq System as 87-base-pair reads. Processing in the source paper ran as follows. A later analysis tallied 80 million to 95 million unique TCR beta chains across the 660 or so repertoires, and approximately 11 million of those chains were shared by two or more donors. A nearest-neighbor algorithm error-corrected the raw reads and collapsed the reads into unique sequences, merging closely related sequences to remove PCR and sequencing errors. V, D and J gene segments were assigned by aligning CDR3 sequences to IMGT reference sequences. For a sequence to be retained, a match of at least six nucleotides to both a V gene segment and a J gene segment was required. Rearrangements were classified as productive when the CDR3 lacked stop codons and remained in frame with V and J, and all other rearrangements were classified as non-productive. CDR3 was defined by IMGT convention, running from the second conserved V-encoded cysteine to the conserved J-encoded phenylalanine. In an earlier analysis of 500 to 650 of the donors, sequences lacking an unambiguous match to a single V gene segment were excluded. An earlier analysis of a few hundred of the donors classified V segments as functional when productive rearrangements were above 56.7% and as segregating when the standard deviation between donors was above 5%. A statistical classification framework was built for diagnosing cytomegalovirus status from the catalog of TCR beta chain sequences. V and J gene assignment, in a later analysis, came from comparing TCR nucleotide sequences with IMGT/GENE-DB human TR gene sequences. In a later analysis, CDR3 sequences and most-parsimonious VDJ recombination scenarios were assigned using the TCRdist pipeline. A later analysis defined each TCR beta chain by its CDR3 amino acid sequence plus V-gene family, and excluded reads lacking a unique V-gene family. In a later analysis, fewer than 650 highly shared, low-generation-probability nucleotide sequences were removed to address suspected cross-contamination and a sequencing artifact. For each public chain, a later analysis derived a clonal expansion index from normalized ranks of inferred template counts within each repertoire. A later analysis computed generation probabilities with a VDJ recombination model fitted to out-of-frame rearrangements, and checked the results against IGoR. In a later analysis, hypergeometric tests were used to score TCR-TCR, TCR-HLA and TCR-CMV co-occurrence, with a repertoire-size bias correction applied to TCR pairs. A later analysis estimated false discovery rates by permuting HLA or CMV assignments 20 times. A later analysis grouped co-occurring TCRs with DBSCAN, adding TCRdist sequence similarity when clustering within HLA-allele-positive subsets. Repertoires with fewer than 30,000 or more than 120,000 public chains, plus five repertoires with anomalous nucleotide sharing, were excluded from co-occurrence clustering. Drawn from immuneACCESS, this table holds only the in-frame rearrangements with V and J called that TCRdb kept. Clones are partly lost; checked studies trace under half to an unresolved V gene and leave the rest unexplained. Clone size and V and J calls were adopted from that table, with D and trimming inferred from the DNA. This sample is represented by approximately 220,000 clones; roughly 85% of them were singletons. The top ten constitute 1.5% to 2% of the sample.

The cohort comprised 710 or so healthy bone marrow donors. At the time of sampling, every cohort member was nominally healthy, though immune exposures that went unrecorded were likely present. The donor was CMV seronegative and belonged to the group of around 350 seronegative cohort members. Each donor provided a peripheral blood sample, and peripheral blood mononuclear cells were used for TCR beta sequencing. Genomic DNA was extracted from the blood cell samples with the Qiagen DNeasy Blood Extraction Kit. General study outcomes and caveats: The earlier analysis of approximately 540 of the donors excluded 15 to 20 rarely observed V segments, including chromosome 9 orphons, because counts were too low. Because HLA typing was missing for some donors at each locus, association tests included only the typed subset. A group of highly shared sequence variants was considered likely to be a technical artifact of the sequencing pipeline. Several of the top co-occurrence clusters appeared to be linked to parvovirus B19, influenza, CMV and Epstein-Barr virus, according to a later analysis. In vitro tests confirmed that three of the cytomegalovirus-associated TCR beta chains recognize cytomegalovirus antigens. Linkage disequilibrium might explain the correlated functional status among segregating V segments, but an unknown experimental factor could not be ruled out. While some public TCRs were present in many individuals, most TCR sequences turned up only very rarely across donors. The 87-base-pair reads could not distinguish some IMGT-functional V segments, including TRBV6-2 and TRBV6-3, so those segments were excluded. Compared with equally common non-associated chains, HLA-associated TCR beta chains in a later analysis were more clonally expanded and had lower generation probabilities. Sequencing depth was assumed to be roughly uniform across donors in the presence/absence analyses, though that assumption may not hold. In a later analysis, over 15,000 TCR beta sequences were associated with specific HLA alleles at a false discovery rate of 0.05. In a later genetic analysis, fewer N-insertions in productive TCRs were reported among donors in an Asian-associated ancestry cluster than the roughly 700-donor mean. The classifier was reported to diagnose cytomegalovirus status with high specificity and sensitivity in both the original and validation cohorts. A further reported finding was that TCR beta sequences accurately predicted the HLA-A and HLA-B alleles for most subjects in the first cohort. Assigning TCR associations to individual alleles was difficult when HLA alleles, especially DR and DQ, strongly co-occurred. In a later analysis, most CMV-associated TCR beta chains were found to appear HLA-restricted, with HLA associations seemingly driven largely by CMV exposure. Broadly in line with IMGT annotations, most TCR beta V segments showed up in productive rearrangements about 87% or about 30% of the time in an earlier analysis of 587 of the donors. In the study, some 160 TCR beta chains were listed as associated with cytomegalovirus. Only TCR beta chains were sequenced in this cohort, and the absence of alpha or paired-chain data limited detectable features. CMV serostatus was the only immune exposure information available for the cohort. It was suggested by the authors that the approach could potentially be generalized to other disease states and immunological phenotypes. V-gene and J-gene trimming of TCR beta chains was associated with a missense DCLRE1C variant in a later genetic analysis, and the association was replicated in an independent cohort. In a later analysis, TCR association rates were found to vary across HLA loci, with the most associated TCRs seen for DRB1 alleles and the fewest for HLA-C alleles.

The V end loses 0 bases and the J end loses 5 bases, and a stretch of 14 bases separates them. The CDR3 contains 15 residues, cysteine and phenylalanine counted. Only the CDR3 part of the read is kept: 45 bases, read in frame from the first base. CDR1 and CDR2, looked up from the germline V gene, are SNHLY and FYNNEI. The source is a male donor in good health and CMV-seronegative. The sequencing sample was made of PBMCs. The chain links TRBV2 with TRBJ2-7; TRBD1 is perhaps the D gene, given 5 matching bases. The DNA reads as follows: TGTGCCAGCAGTGAAGCTATCAGGGTAAAGAACGAGCAGTACTTC. Translated, it reads CASSEAIRVKNEQYF.